A single sample gave rise to the 4 T cell receptor beta chains below, sequenced in a study of control samples from healthy donors and cancer patients. The repertoire was sequenced with immunoSEQ multiplex PCR; TCRdb's copy has only in-frame clones and lacks some. The sample contains about 190,000 clones, approximately 91% of which appear only once. The specimen sequenced was blood. Every receptor here comes from a man younger than 45 in good health.

The chain joins TRBV6-6 to TRBJ2-3; D possibly corresponds to TRBD1 (6 bases). The CDR3 has 13 amino acids. Germline values: CDR1 MNHNY, CDR2 SVGAGI (reference sequence). The ends were cut back, 4 bases at V and 5 bases at J, with 10 bases in the middle. The CDR3: CASSSKTGDTQYF. Here the CDR3 DNA reads TGTGCCAGCAGTTCCAAGACAGGAGATACGCAGTATTTT.

The V and J genes are TRBV4-1 and TRBJ2-7; either TRBD1 or TRBD2 may supply D (5 bases each). Germline CDR1 reads MGHRA; CDR2 reads YSYEKL. Trimming stripped 3 bases from V and 9 bases from J, with 27 bases between. The CDR3 runs to 17 residues. The CDR3 loop reads CASSQEGSGTTLTRQYF. In nucleotides, the CDR3 is TGCGCCAGCAGCCAGGAAGGGTCCGGGACGACCCTTACGAGGCAGTACTTC.

This chain connects TRBV5-1 to TRBJ2-2; D might be TRBD2 (5 bases). Trimming took 2 bases from V and 4 from J, leaving 6 bases between them. The CDR3 consists of 13 residues. Germline CDR1 is SGHRS and CDR2 is YFSETQ. The CDR3, as DNA: TGCGCCAGCAGCTTCGGAGGCACCGGGGAGCTGTTTTTT. Protein: CASSFGGTGELFF.

In DNA form, the CDR3 reads TGCGCCAGCAGCTCGCCGGCCGGGACATATGCCACTGAAGCTTTCTTT. It codes for CASSSPAGTYATEAFF. This chain uses TRBV5-1 with TRBJ1-1, with D perhaps matching TRBD1 (6 bases). V was cut by 3 bases and J by 4 bases, with 19 bases left in between. The CDR3 length is 16 residues. The germline V gene encodes CDR1 SGHRS and CDR2 YFSETQ.